These T cell receptor beta chains were read from a single sample in a study of T cell repertoires in cytomegalovirus infection. TCRdb re-called the reads with MiXCR, one entry per CDR3 protein. In the table there are 650,000 to 850,000 distinct CDR3 sequences, 25% to 30% of which are singletons. Their antigens remain unidentified. Sequenced here: cultured CD8+ T cells from PBMCs, sampled from culture after CMV antigen stimulation. These receptors were taken from a human donor in good health (CMV status not recorded). Some clones in this sample may be carry-over from other donors' samples. Both conserved end residues are part of each CDR3. Fields, in order: V gene, J gene, D gene, clone size, CDR3 length, CDR3 protein, CDR3 DNA. A D gene is named only where the DNA matches it firmly. Size values are once, few and many counts, or a class for expanded clones, and some rows have none.

v_call: TRBV5-6; j_call: TRBJ2-3; d_call: NA; clone_size: NA; cdr3_length: 15; cdr3_aa: CASSFGPGKTDTQYF; cdr3_nt: TGTGCCAGCAGCTTTGGACCAGGGAAGACAGATACGCAGTATTTT
v_call: TRBV2; j_call: TRBJ2-2; d_call: TRBD2; clone_size: NA; cdr3_length: 14; cdr3_aa: CASSEYGGDGELFF; cdr3_nt: TGTGCCAGCAGTGAATATGGGGGGGACGGGGAGCTGTTTTTT
v_call: TRBV20-1; j_call: TRBJ1-2; d_call: TRBD1; clone_size: NA; cdr3_length: 14; cdr3_aa: CSAPTEQGYYGYTF; cdr3_nt: TGCAGTGCTCCAACCGAACAGGGGTACTATGGCTACACCTTC
v_call: TRBV7-4; j_call: TRBJ1-1; d_call: NA; clone_size: NA; cdr3_length: 13; cdr3_aa: CASSLSDRLEAFF; cdr3_nt: TGTGCCAGCAGCTTATCCGACCGACTTGAAGCTTTCTTT
v_call: TRBV10-2; j_call: TRBJ2-7; d_call: NA; clone_size: NA; cdr3_length: 10; cdr3_aa: CASRALEQYF; cdr3_nt: TGCGCCAGCAGGGCTCTCGAGCAGTACTTC
v_call: TRBV10-3; j_call: TRBJ1-2; d_call: NA; clone_size: few; cdr3_length: 11; cdr3_aa: CAIRQKEGYTF; cdr3_nt: TGTGCCATCAGGCAAAAGGAGGGCTACACCTTC
v_call: TRBV6-5; j_call: TRBJ1-1; d_call: NA; clone_size: NA; cdr3_length: 14; cdr3_aa: CASSYSGGNTKAFF; cdr3_nt: TGTGCCAGCAGTTACTCAGGCGGCAACACTAAAGCTTTCTTT
v_call: TRBV7-9; j_call: TRBJ2-5; d_call: TRBD1; clone_size: NA; cdr3_length: 15; cdr3_aa: CASSSYRGRQETQYF; cdr3_nt: TGTGCCAGCAGCAGCTACAGGGGGCGCCAAGAGACCCAGTACTTC
v_call: TRBV19; j_call: TRBJ2-3; d_call: NA; clone_size: NA; cdr3_length: 12; cdr3_aa: CASTDGGGREYF; cdr3_nt: TGTGCCAGTACCGATGGAGGGGGCCGGGAGTATTTT
v_call: TRBV7-3; j_call: TRBJ2-3; d_call: NA; clone_size: few; cdr3_length: 16; cdr3_aa: CASSPGGGGGTDTQYF; cdr3_nt: TGTGCCAGCAGCCCTGGAGGGGGGGGCGGGACAGATACGCAGTATTTT
v_call: TRBV7-9; j_call: TRBJ2-7; d_call: NA; clone_size: NA; cdr3_length: 15; cdr3_aa: CASSARDTRAYEQYF; cdr3_nt: TGTGCCAGCAGCGCCCGGGACACTAGAGCGTACGAGCAGTACTTC
v_call: TRBV7-2; j_call: TRBJ2-7; d_call: NA; clone_size: many; cdr3_length: 15; cdr3_aa: CASSLGAGNIYEQYF; cdr3_nt: TGTGCCAGCAGCTTAGGGGCGGGAAATATCTACGAGCAGTACTTC
v_call: TRBV28; j_call: TRBJ1-6; d_call: TRBD1; clone_size: NA; cdr3_length: 15; cdr3_aa: CASSPMETGWSPLHF; cdr3_nt: TGTGCCAGCAGTCCAATGGAGACAGGGTGGTCACCCCTCCACTTT
v_call: TRBV20-1; j_call: TRBJ2-1; d_call: NA; clone_size: NA; cdr3_length: 15; cdr3_aa: CSARAPGGVGGGQFF; cdr3_nt: TGCAGTGCTAGAGCCCCGGGGGGCGTGGGGGGTGGGCAGTTCTTC